The 17 T cell receptor beta chains below come from one sample, sequenced in a study of T-cell memory formation after mild COVID-19. A single record per CDR3 protein comes from TCRdb applying MiXCR to the 5' RACE reads. The sample consists of roughly 480,000 distinct CDR3 sequences, more than 20% of them appearing once. The sequencing sample was made of PBMCs or a T cell subset sorted from them (not recorded which). The receptor set was obtained from an adult woman who had mild COVID-19 (a few samples of this study predate the infection). Cell type and time point are not known.

The chain combines TRBV5-1 with TRBJ2-6; D gene ambiguous. CDR3 size: 15 residues. V lost 4 bases and J 0 bases, leaving 8 bases between the germline ends. The germline V gene encodes CDR1 SGHRS and CDR2 YFSETQ. The CDR3 here is CASSILGSGANVLTF. CDR3 coding DNA: TGCGCCAGCAGCATCTTAGGCTCTGGGGCCAACGTCCTGACTTTC. The full variable domain, in which reference TRBV5-1 and TRBJ2-6 provide the parts outside the CDR3, is KAGVTQTPRYLIKTRGQQVTLSCSPISGHRSVSWYQQTPGQGLQFLFEYFSETQRNKGNFPGRFSGRQFSNSRSEMNVSTLELGDSALYLCASSILGSGANVLTFGAGSRLTVL.

This clonotype was found a few times. The chain combines TRBV5-1 with TRBJ2-7; 9 nucleotides agree with TRBD1. V shed 3 bases and J 7 bases; nucleotides not matched to a gene: 17. CDR3 length equals 17 residues. The germline V gene encodes CDR1 SGHRS and CDR2 YFSETQ. Here the CDR3 reads CASSSPPGGTGKGEQYF. CDR3 sequence (DNA): TGCGCCAGCAGCTCACCACCAGGCGGGACAGGGAAGGGAGAGCAGTACTTC.

This sequence joins TRBV29-1 and TRBJ2-7; D gene unclear. The V and J ends lost 6 bases and 1 base respectively, with 13 bases between them. CDR3 length: 13 residues. CDR1 and CDR2 (germline): SQVTM, ANQGSEA. The CDR3 reads CSVETMESYEQYF. DNA of the CDR3: TGCAGCGTCGAGACAATGGAGTCCTACGAGCAGTACTTC.

This clonotype turned up a few times. The chain combines TRBV19 with TRBJ2-5; TRBD2 agrees at 7 bases. Germline loops: CDR1 LNHDA, CDR2 SQIVND (reference sequence). This CDR3 is built from 15 residues. Trimming cost V 4 bases and J 5 bases; bases outside gene matches: 10. CDR3 nucleotide sequence: TGTGCCAGTAGTAACGGCTTCGGGAGGAGGGAGACCCAGTACTTC. Amino acids: CASSNGFGRRETQYF.

V and J are TRBV12-3 or TRBV12-4 and TRBJ2-7; maybe TRBD1 (6 bases). Trimming pared 3 bases from V and 6 bases from J, leaving 18 bases between. The CDR3 has 15 amino acids. CDR3 in amino acids: CASSFPGRGSREQYF. DNA for the CDR3: TGTGCCAGCAGTTTTCCAGGCAGGGGAAGTCGCGAGCAGTACTTC.

The chain employs TRBV2 and TRBJ1-2, with D unclear. The CDR3 runs to 11 residues. Germline CDR1 is SNHLY and CDR2 is FYNNEI. Trimming removed 3 bases at V and 5 bases at J, with 4 bases between. CDR3 DNA sequence: TGTGCCAGCAGTGAGGTTTATGGCTACACCTTC. Amino acids: CASSEVYGYTF.

In the case of this clonotype: The junction does not match germline at one end; this may be a read error. The chain has TRBV7-2 and TRBJ2-5; no firm D call. CDR1 SGHTA and CDR2 FQGNSA come from the germline V gene. The CDR3 is 9 residues long. The CDR3 is CASSHAENF. The CDR3 DNA sequence: TGTGCCAGCAGCCACGCGGAAAACTTC.

The chain carries TRBV4-3 and TRBJ1-1; 7 nucleotides agree with TRBD1. V was clipped by 0 bases and J by 0 bases; unmatched bases: 7. Germline V gives CDR1 LGHNA, CDR2 YSLEER. The CDR3 runs 17 residues. The CDR3 here is CASSQEVEGAVNTEAFF. Written as DNA, the CDR3 is TGCGCCAGCAGCCAAGAAGTCGAGGGGGCGGTGAACACTGAAGCTTTCTTT.

The V call is TRBV5-5, the J call TRBJ1-2, with TRBD1 as a possible D gene (6 bases). The V and J ends lost 1 base and 0 bases respectively, with 13 bases between them. The CDR3 spans 16 residues. Germline-derived CDR1 and CDR2 are SGHKS and YYEKEE (reference sequence). The CDR3 is CASSLRGLGPNYGYTF. Here the CDR3 DNA reads TGTGCCAGCAGCTTGAGGGGGTTGGGACCTAACTATGGCTACACCTTC.

CDR3 in DNA: TGTGCCAGCAGCGTAGCCCCAAGGTTCGGGGAGGAGACCCAGTACTTC. Its translation is CASSVAPRFGEETQYF. The gene calls are TRBV9 and TRBJ2-5; D possibly corresponds to TRBD2 (5 bases). This CDR3 is built from 16 residues. Germline lookup yields CDR1 SGDLS and CDR2 YYNGEE. The ends were cut back, 0 bases at V and 5 bases at J, with 17 bases in the middle.

The chain is built from TRBV6-2 or TRBV6-3 and TRBJ2-1; TRBD2 might be the D (6 bases). Trimming removed 7 bases at V and 0 bases at J, with 13 bases between. The CDR3 is 15 amino acids. Germline V CDR1 and CDR2: MNHEY, SVGEGT. CDR3 amino acids: CASNPLALSYNEQFF. CDR3 DNA sequence: TGTGCCAGCAACCCCCTAGCGCTCTCCTACAATGAGCAGTTCTTC.

The V gene is TRBV7-9, the J gene TRBJ2-3; D not certain. Trimming pared 6 bases from V and 1 base from J, leaving 11 bases between. The length of the CDR3 is 14 residues. From germline, CDR1 is SEHNR and CDR2 FQNEAQ (reference sequence). The CDR3 region is CASSPEWGTDTQYF. In nucleotides, the CDR3 is TGTGCCAGCAGTCCGGAGTGGGGCACAGATACGCAGTATTTT.

This sequence joins TRBV7-9 and TRBJ2-5, with 9 bases matching TRBD1. This CDR3 is built from 15 residues. Germline V gene data show CDR1 as SEHNR and CDR2 as FQNEAQ (reference sequence). J lost 5 bases, V lost 4 bases, and 8 bases had no gene match. CDR3 in amino acids: CASSSLGTGRETQYF. In DNA form, the CDR3 reads TGTGCCAGCAGCTCCCTAGGGACAGGGAGGGAGACCCAGTACTTC. Full variable domain (missing parts from reference TRBV7-9 and TRBJ2-5): DTGVSQNPRHKITKRGQNVTFRCDPISEHNRLYWYRQTLGQGPEFLTYFQNEAQLEKSRLLSDRFSAERPKGSFSTLEIQRTEQGDSAMYLCASSSLGTGRETQYFGPGTRLLVL.

This clonotype has only a few counts. J is TRBJ2-1 and V is TRBV7-9; perhaps TRBD1 as D (5 bases). Trimming stripped 4 bases from V and 1 base from J, with 11 bases between. CDR1 SEHNR and CDR2 FQNEAQ come from the germline V gene (reference sequence). CDR3 size: 15 residues. CDR3 sequence (DNA): TGTGCCAGCAGCTCAGGGAAGTCATCCTACAATGAGCAGTTCTTC. The encoded protein is CASSSGKSSYNEQFF.

The V and J genes are TRBV5-1 and TRBJ2-5; maybe TRBD1 (5 bases). Germline CDR1 reads SGHRS; CDR2 reads YFSETQ. CDR3 size: 11 residues. The V and J ends lost 5 bases and 5 bases respectively, with 7 bases between them. CDR3 sequence reads: CASRGLETQYF. The CDR3 DNA follows: TGCGCCAGCAGGGGGCTGGAGACCCAGTACTTC.

This chain uses TRBV4-2 with TRBJ2-3, with D perhaps given as TRBD1 or TRBD2 (5 bases each). The CDR3 totals 15 residues. With 4 bases removed from V and 6 bases from J, the gap between germline ends came to 17 bases. Germline V gene sequence: CDR1 LGHNA, CDR2 YNFKEQ. CDR3 amino acids: CASSPRTRGTDTQYF. The CDR3, as DNA: TGTGCCAGCAGCCCCCGGACACGGGGAACGGATACGCAGTATTTT.

Only a few counts were recorded for this clonotype. V gene TRBV3-1 combines with J gene TRBJ2-7; 9 positions match TRBD2. Germline V CDR1 and CDR2: LGHDT, YNNKEL (reference sequence). This CDR3 contains 15 residues. V was pared by 4 bases and J by 3 bases, with 7 bases of the junction left unmatched. CDR3 sequence (DNA): TGTGCCAGCAGCCGAGCGACTAGCGGAGGCTACGAGCAGTACTTC. Protein product: CASSRATSGGYEQYF.